These 7 T cell receptor beta chains were all obtained from the same sample, sequenced in a study of long-term antiretroviral therapy in people with HIV (dated by TCRdb to 2022 to 2024). The immunoSEQ hsTCRB v3.0 assay was used at survey level resolution for TRB variable region sequencing. This is the immuneACCESS table as TCRdb keeps it, with only in-frame sequences that have V and J called. A part of the clones is gone; compared with another copy, unresolved V genes explain less than half, and the rest is unexplained. The sample table holds tens of thousands of clones, of which about 84% were seen once. Jointly, the top ten make up 18% of the sample. Sequences were derived from unsorted PBMCs, sampled 0.5 years before starting antiretroviral therapy. The origin of the receptors is a man aged 35 to 55 with HIV.

The CDR3 here is CASSSGLDGVVEAFF. The CDR3 DNA reads as TGCGCCAGCAGCTCGGGCTTAGACGGGGTAGTTGAAGCTTTCTTT. The chain has TRBV5-1 and TRBJ1-1; D is uncertain. The CDR3 contains 15 residues. Germline lookup yields CDR1 SGHRS and CDR2 YFSETQ. V was clipped by 3 bases and J by 7 bases, with 19 bases between them.

This chain uses TRBV7-6 with TRBJ2-3; possible D gene TRBD2, 6 bases. Germline V lookup: CDR1 SGHVS, CDR2 FNYEAQ. Trimming removed 5 bases at V and 2 bases at J, with 17 bases between. This CDR3 has 16 amino acids. This CDR3 reads CASSPRDSPNTDTQYF. CDR3 nucleotides: TGTGCCAGCAGCCCCCGGGACTCCCCAAACACAGATACGCAGTATTTT.

The rearrangement uses TRBV5-1 and TRBJ1-1, with 7 bases that match TRBD1. V lost 0 bases, J lost 3 bases, and 8 bases stayed unmatched. Per the germline V gene, CDR1 is SGHRS and CDR2 is YFSETQ. The CDR3 sequence is 16 residues long. CDR3 sequence: CASSLAGGVGYTEAFF. The CDR3 coding sequence is TGCGCCAGCAGCTTGGCAGGGGGGGTCGGGTACACTGAAGCTTTCTTT.

This clone came up once. The rearrangement links TRBV7-6 to TRBJ1-1; no clear D. This CDR3 comprises 15 residues. Germline CDR1 SGHVS, CDR2 FNYEAQ. The germline V and J ends were trimmed by 2 bases and 5 bases, with 15 bases remaining between them. The CDR3 here is CASSLWHTESTEAFF. DNA for the CDR3: TGTGCCAGCAGCTTATGGCATACGGAGAGTACTGAAGCTTTCTTT.

J is TRBJ2-3 and V is TRBV6-5; TRBD2 aligns across 7 bases. Per the germline V gene, CDR1 is MNHEY and CDR2 is SVGAGI. This CDR3 is built from 14 residues. V was clipped by 4 bases and J by 2 bases; unmatched bases: 3. The CDR3 nucleotides are TGTGCCAGCAGTTGGAGCGGGACCACAGATACGCAGTATTTT. Protein sequence: CASSWSGTTDTQYF.

V usage is TRBV7-9 and J usage is TRBJ2-1; D not resolved. V lost 3 bases and J 10 bases, leaving 4 bases between the germline ends. The CDR3 runs to 10 residues. Per germline, CDR1 SEHNR and CDR2 FQNEAQ (reference sequence). CDR3 coding DNA: TGTGCCAGCAGCTTCACCGAGCAGTTCTTC. It encodes CASSFTEQFF. The full variable domain, in which reference TRBV7-9 and TRBJ2-1 provide the parts outside the CDR3, is DTGVSQNPRHKITKRGQNVTFRCDPISEHNRLYWYRQTLGQGPEFLTYFQNEAQLEKSRLLSDRFSAERPKGSFSTLEIQRTEQGDSAMYLCASSFTEQFFGPGTRLTVL.

J is TRBJ2-5 and V is TRBV7-9, with TRBD1 identical over 10 bases. Germline lookup yields CDR1 SEHNR and CDR2 FQNEAQ (reference sequence). The CDR3 runs to 15 residues. V was pared by 4 bases and J by 2 bases, with 4 bases of the junction left unmatched. CDR3 protein: CASSSWTGGQETQYF. The CDR3, as DNA: TGTGCCAGCAGCTCCTGGACAGGGGGGCAAGAGACCCAGTACTTC. The whole variable domain, filled in from reference TRBV7-9 and TRBJ2-5, reads DTGVSQNPRHKITKRGQNVTFRCDPISEHNRLYWYRQTLGQGPEFLTYFQNEAQLEKSRLLSDRFSAERPKGSFSTLEIQRTEQGDSAMYLCASSSWTGGQETQYFGPGTRLLVL.